This TCR beta chain was retrieved from a study of blood T cell repertoires in COVID-19. Overall study: The origin of the acute and convalescent COVID-19 samples was the United States, Italy and Spain.

Trimming shortened V by 6 bases and J by 3 bases, and 14 bases separated the two germline ends. The CDR3 is 14 amino acids. Germline assignment: CDR1 SNHLY and CDR2 FYNNEI. Original data processing: Estimated nucleated cell counts came from reference gene primer amplification. Method: immunoSEQ multiplex PCR; TCRdb's copy keeps in-frame clones and lacks some. From that table come the V and J calls and clone size; the DNA was used to work out D and trimming. The sample lists around 200,000 clones; 65% to 90% were seen once. This sequence joins TRBV2 and TRBJ1-2; D gene unclear. This receptor was identified in an elderly man with acute or convalescent COVID-19. Sequencing was performed on peripheral blood. The CDR3 DNA is TGTGCCAGCAGCCAAGACATGTCAGACTATGGCTACACCTTC. Protein product: CASSQDMSDYGYTF.